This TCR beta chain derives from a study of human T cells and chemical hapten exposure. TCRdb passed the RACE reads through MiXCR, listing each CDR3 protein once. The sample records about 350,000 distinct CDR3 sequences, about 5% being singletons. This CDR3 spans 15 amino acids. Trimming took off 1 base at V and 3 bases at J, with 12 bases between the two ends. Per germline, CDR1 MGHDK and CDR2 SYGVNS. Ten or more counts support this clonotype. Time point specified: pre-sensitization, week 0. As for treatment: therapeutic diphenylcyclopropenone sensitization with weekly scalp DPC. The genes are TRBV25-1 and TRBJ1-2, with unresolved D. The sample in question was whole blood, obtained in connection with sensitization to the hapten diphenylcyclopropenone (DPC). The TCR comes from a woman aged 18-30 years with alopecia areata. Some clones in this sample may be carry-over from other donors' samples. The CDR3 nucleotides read TGTGCCAGCAGTGAATTAGGCTGGGCAGACTATGGCTACACCTTC. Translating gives CASSELGWADYGYTF.